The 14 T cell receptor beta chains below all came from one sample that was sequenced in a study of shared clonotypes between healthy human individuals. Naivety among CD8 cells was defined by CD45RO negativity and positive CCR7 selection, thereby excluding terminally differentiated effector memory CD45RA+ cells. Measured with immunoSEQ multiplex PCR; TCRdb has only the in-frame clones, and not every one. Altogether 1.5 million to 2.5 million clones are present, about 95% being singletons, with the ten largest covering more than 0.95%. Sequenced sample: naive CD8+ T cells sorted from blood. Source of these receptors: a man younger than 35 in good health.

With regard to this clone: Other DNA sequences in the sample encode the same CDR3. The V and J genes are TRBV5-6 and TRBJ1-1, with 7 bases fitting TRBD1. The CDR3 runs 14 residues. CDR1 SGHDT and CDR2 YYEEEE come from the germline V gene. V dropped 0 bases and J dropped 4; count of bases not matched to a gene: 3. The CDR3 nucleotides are TGTGCCAGCAGCTTGGAGGGGGCAGGCACTGAAGCTTTCTTT. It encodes CASSLEGAGTEAFF.

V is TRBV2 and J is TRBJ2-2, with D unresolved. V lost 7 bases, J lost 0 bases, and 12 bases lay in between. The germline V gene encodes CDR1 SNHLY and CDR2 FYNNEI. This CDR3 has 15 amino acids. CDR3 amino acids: CASIPGLTNTGELFF. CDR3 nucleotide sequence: TGTGCCAGCATCCCAGGCCTAACGAACACCGGGGAGCTGTTTTTT.

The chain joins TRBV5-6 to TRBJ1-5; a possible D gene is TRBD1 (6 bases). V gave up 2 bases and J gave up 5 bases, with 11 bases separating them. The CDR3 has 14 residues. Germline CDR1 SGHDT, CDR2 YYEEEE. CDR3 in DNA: TGTGCCAGCAGCTTAGGACAGTTCGATCAGCCCCAGCATTTT. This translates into CASSLGQFDQPQHF.

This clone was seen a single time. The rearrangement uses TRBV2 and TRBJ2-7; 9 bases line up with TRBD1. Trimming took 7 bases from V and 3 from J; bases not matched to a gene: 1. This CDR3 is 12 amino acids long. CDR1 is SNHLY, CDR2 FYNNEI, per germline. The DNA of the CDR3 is TGTGCCAGCAAGACAGGGGGCTACGAGCAGTACTTC. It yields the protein CASKTGGYEQYF.

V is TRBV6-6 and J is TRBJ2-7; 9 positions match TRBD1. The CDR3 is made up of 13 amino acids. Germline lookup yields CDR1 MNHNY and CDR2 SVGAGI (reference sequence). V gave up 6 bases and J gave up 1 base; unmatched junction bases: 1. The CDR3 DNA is TGTGCCAGCAGGGGACAGGGATCCTACGAGCAGTACTTC. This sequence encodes CASRGQGSYEQYF.

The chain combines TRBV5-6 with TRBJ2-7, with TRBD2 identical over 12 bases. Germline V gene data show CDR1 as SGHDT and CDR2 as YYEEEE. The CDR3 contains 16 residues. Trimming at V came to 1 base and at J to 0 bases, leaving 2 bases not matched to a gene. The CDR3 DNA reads TGTGCCAGCAGCTTGTGGACTAGCGGGAACTCCTACGAGCAGTACTTC. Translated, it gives CASSLWTSGNSYEQYF. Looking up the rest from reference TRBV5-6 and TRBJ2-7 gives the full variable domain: DAGVTQSPTHLIKTRGQQVTLRCSPKSGHDTVSWYQQALGQGPQFIFQYYEEEERQRGNFPDRFSGHQFPNYSSELNVNALLLGDSALYLCASSLWTSGNSYEQYFGPGTRLTVT.

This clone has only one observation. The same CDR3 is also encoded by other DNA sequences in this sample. The CDR3 sequence: CASSYSGQGADEQYF. CDR3 nucleotide sequence: TGTGCCAGCAGTTACTCAGGACAGGGGGCGGACGAGCAGTACTTC. The genes are TRBV6-5 and TRBJ2-7; 11 bases fit TRBD1. Germline trimming cut 0 bases from V and 5 bases from J; bases unmatched to any gene: 3. Germline V gene lookup returns CDR1 MNHEY and CDR2 SVGAGI. This CDR3 spans 15 amino acids.

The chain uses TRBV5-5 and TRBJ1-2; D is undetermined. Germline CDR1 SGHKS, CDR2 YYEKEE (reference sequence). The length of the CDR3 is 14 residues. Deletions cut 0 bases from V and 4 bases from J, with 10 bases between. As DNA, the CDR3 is TGTGCCAGCAGCTTGGTTATGGTGGGCTATGGCTACACCTTC. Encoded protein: CASSLVMVGYGYTF.

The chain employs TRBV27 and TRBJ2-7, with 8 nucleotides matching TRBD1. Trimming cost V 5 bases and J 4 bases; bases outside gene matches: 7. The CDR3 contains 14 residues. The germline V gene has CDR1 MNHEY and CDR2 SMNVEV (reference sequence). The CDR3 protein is CASSNHRGEYEQYF. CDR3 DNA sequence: TGTGCCAGCAGTAACCACAGGGGGGAGTACGAGCAGTACTTC.

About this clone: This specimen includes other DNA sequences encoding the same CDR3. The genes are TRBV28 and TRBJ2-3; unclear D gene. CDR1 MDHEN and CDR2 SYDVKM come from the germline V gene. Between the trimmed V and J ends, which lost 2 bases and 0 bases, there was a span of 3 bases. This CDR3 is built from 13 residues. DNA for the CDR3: TGTGCCAGCAGTTTAGACAGCACAGATACGCAGTATTTT. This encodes CASSLDSTDTQYF.

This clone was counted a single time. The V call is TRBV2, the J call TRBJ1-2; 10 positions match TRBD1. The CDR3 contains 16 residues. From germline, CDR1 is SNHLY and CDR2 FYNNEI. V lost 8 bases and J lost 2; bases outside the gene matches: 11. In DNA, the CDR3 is TGTGCCAGCGCAGGACAGGGGGATGTTCCGAACTATGGCTACACCTTC. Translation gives CASAGQGDVPNYGYTF.

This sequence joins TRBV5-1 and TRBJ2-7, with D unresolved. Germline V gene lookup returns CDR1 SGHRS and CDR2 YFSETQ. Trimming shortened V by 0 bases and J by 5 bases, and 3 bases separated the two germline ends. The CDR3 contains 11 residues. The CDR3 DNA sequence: TGCGCCAGCAGCTTGGAGGACGAGCAGTACTTC. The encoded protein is CASSLEDEQYF.

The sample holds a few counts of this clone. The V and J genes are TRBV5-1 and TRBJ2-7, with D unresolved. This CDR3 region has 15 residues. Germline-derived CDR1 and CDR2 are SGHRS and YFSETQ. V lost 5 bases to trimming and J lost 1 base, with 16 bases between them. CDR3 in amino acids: CASSSAGPRSYEQYF. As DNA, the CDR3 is TGCGCCAGCAGTTCCGCCGGGCCGAGGTCCTACGAGCAGTACTTC.

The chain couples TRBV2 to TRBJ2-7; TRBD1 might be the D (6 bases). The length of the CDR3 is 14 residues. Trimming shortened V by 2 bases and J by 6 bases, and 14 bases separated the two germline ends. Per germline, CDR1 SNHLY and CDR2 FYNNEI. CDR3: CASSERPGVSEQYF. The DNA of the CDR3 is TGTGCCAGCAGTGAACGGCCAGGGGTATCCGAGCAGTACTTC.